Presented here are 29 T cell receptor beta chains from one specimen sequenced in a study of blood T cells in healthy people across ages. PCR was performed a second time for about 7 to 12 cycles using a sample-barcoded 5' primer and a J-beta primer mix. Via MiXCR, TCRdb re-called the 5' RACE reads, giving one row per CDR3 protein. The data show approximately 1,000,000 distinct CDR3 sequences, with around 45% seen just once and approximately 17% held by the top ten. Input material: blood. The source is a woman in her sixties or seventies in good health.

The J gene is TRBJ1-5, the V gene TRBV5-5, with D unresolved. This CDR3 has 14 amino acids. The V gene's germline CDR1 is SGHKS and CDR2 YYEKEE (reference sequence). The V end lost 3 bases, the J end lost 4 bases, and 11 bases lay between the germline ends. The CDR3 nucleotides are TGTGCCAGCAGCTCACGCAGTATGAATCAGCCCCAGCATTTT. Its translation: CASSSRSMNQPQHF. Based on the CDR3 plus reference TRBV5-5 and TRBJ1-5, the full variable domain is DAGVTQSPTHLIKTRGQQVTLRCSPISGHKSVSWYQQVLGQGPQFIFQYYEKEERGRGNFPDRFSARQFPNYSSELNVNALLLGDSALYLCASSSRSMNQPQHFGDGTRLSIL.

This clonotype was detected only a few times. V gene TRBV29-1 combines with J gene TRBJ1-1, with D possibly being TRBD1 (5 bases). Germline CDR1 and CDR2: SQVTM and ANQGSEA. The CDR3 has 13 amino acids. V lost 2 bases and J lost 10, with 17 bases in between. The chain's CDR3 is CSVERTGSFAAFF. The CDR3 DNA is TGCAGCGTTGAAAGAACAGGATCTTTCGCAGCTTTCTTT.

The CDR3 loop is CASNDGLAGSNEQFF. Written as DNA, the CDR3 is TGCGCCAGCAACGACGGACTAGCGGGGAGTAATGAGCAGTTCTTC. The chain combines TRBV5-1 with TRBJ2-1; 12 bases map to TRBD2. V trimming: 6 bases; J trimming: 7 bases; junction bases outside the gene matches: 8. CDR3 size: 15 residues. Germline V CDR1 and CDR2: SGHRS, YFSETQ.

The rearrangement joins TRBV24-1 to TRBJ2-3; D not certain. V gave up 5 bases and J gave up 4 bases, with 3 bases separating them. The CDR3 totals 11 residues. Germline CDR1 is KGHDR and CDR2 is SFDVKD. In nucleotides, the CDR3 is TGTGCCACCAGTGTTTCAGATACGCAGTATTTT. Residues: CATSVSDTQYF.

The sample holds a few counts of this clonotype. The chain couples TRBV27 to TRBJ1-5; 8 nucleotides match TRBD1. The CDR3 sequence is 17 residues long. The germline CDR1 and CDR2 sequences are MNHEY and SMNVEV (reference sequence). With 0 bases clipped from V and 7 bases from J, the junction kept 11 bases outside the gene matches. In DNA form, the CDR3 reads TGTGCCAGCAGTTTATCGGTTATCGGACAGGGATCGCAGCCCCAGCATTTT. It encodes CASSLSVIGQGSQPQHF.

A few counts support this clonotype. This sequence joins TRBV25-1 and TRBJ1-1; D possibly corresponds to TRBD1 (6 bases). The CDR3 sequence is 12 residues long. V lost 6 bases and J 4 bases, leaving 9 bases between the germline ends. The germline CDR1 and CDR2 sequences are MGHDK and SYGVNS. CDR3 nucleotides: TGTGCCAGCAGGCAGACAGGCACTGAAGCTTTCTTT. It codes for CASRQTGTEAFF. Based on the CDR3 plus reference TRBV25-1 and TRBJ1-1, the full variable domain is EADIYQTPRYLVIGTGKKITLECSQTMGHDKMYWYQQDPGMELHLIHYSYGVNSTEKGDLSSESTVSRIRTEHFPLTLESARPSHTSQYLCASRQTGTEAFFGQGTRLTVV.

The CDR3 sequence is CSARTLNNEQFF. The CDR3 DNA reads as TGCAGTGCTAGGACACTCAACAATGAGCAGTTCTTC. The chain combines TRBV20-1 with TRBJ2-1; D ambiguous. The CDR3 totals 12 residues. Per the germline V gene, CDR1 is DFQATT and CDR2 is SNEGSKA (reference sequence). Trimming left V 3 bases short and J 5 bases short, with 8 bases between.

In its sample, this clonotype was seen a few times. Here the CDR3 reads CAISESSGGLMNTEAFF. The CDR3 nucleotides are TGTGCCATCAGTGAGTCGTCAGGGGGCTTAATGAACACTGAAGCTTTCTTT. V usage is TRBV10-3 and J usage is TRBJ1-1; 8 nucleotides match TRBD1. The CDR3 is made up of 17 amino acids. V gave up 0 bases and J gave up 0 bases; unmatched junction bases: 6. Germline CDR1 ENHRY, CDR2 SYGVKD.

The table lists this clonotype with a few counts. The rearrangement links TRBV20-1 to TRBJ2-5; D not certain. The CDR3 contains 14 residues. The germline V and J ends were trimmed by 1 base and 5 bases, with 14 bases remaining between them. Germline loops: CDR1 DFQATT, CDR2 SNEGSKA (reference sequence). The CDR3 region has the DNA TGCAGTGCTAGAGGTTCCAGCCCCCACGAGACCCAGTACTTC. It is translated as CSARGSSPHETQYF.

The gene calls are TRBV5-5 and TRBJ2-6; D gene unclear. Germline assignment: CDR1 SGHKS and CDR2 YYEKEE (reference sequence). The CDR3 totals 15 residues. The ends were cut back, 4 bases at V and 0 bases at J, with 8 bases in the middle. The CDR3 DNA follows: TGTGCCAGCAGCCCACGGAACTCTGGGGCCAACGTCCTGACTTTC. It is translated as CASSPRNSGANVLTF.

The chain joins TRBV9 to TRBJ2-7; unclear D gene. Trimming removed 3 bases at V and 6 bases at J, with 19 bases between. In germline, CDR1 is SGDLS, CDR2 YYNGEE. The CDR3 has 15 amino acids. For the CDR3, the DNA is TGTGCCAGCAGCGAAAACGTGGAAGGGTATGGCGAGCAGTACTTC. Translating gives CASSENVEGYGEQYF.

The chain couples TRBV27 to TRBJ2-5, with 8 bases identical to TRBD1. This CDR3 is built from 15 residues. Germline trimming cut 7 bases from V and 13 bases from J; bases unmatched to any gene: 20. Per germline, CDR1 MNHEY and CDR2 SMNVEV (reference sequence). CDR3 sequence reads: CASTRVRGQGAITYF. The CDR3 DNA reads TGTGCCAGCACTCGGGTCCGGGGGCAGGGGGCAATAACGTACTTC.

This clonotype was counted a few times. V is TRBV29-1 and J is TRBJ2-5; the D gene could be TRBD1 or TRBD2 (5 bases each). This CDR3 spans 15 amino acids. From germline, CDR1 is SQVTM and CDR2 ANQGSEA. Trimming took off 8 bases at V and 5 bases at J, with 24 bases between the two ends. CDR3 sequence: CSSSGRDRARETQYF. The CDR3 DNA reads as TGCAGCTCCTCGGGGCGCGATAGGGCGAGGGAGACCCAGTACTTC.

This rearrangement joins TRBV28 to TRBJ2-5; the D gene is possibly TRBD1 (6 bases). Trimming left V 2 bases short and J 2 bases short, with 15 bases between. Germline V gene data show CDR1 as MDHEN and CDR2 as SYDVKM. This CDR3 has 16 amino acids. CDR3 coding DNA: TGTGCCAGCAGTTTAGGCAGCGCCAGGGGTCAAGAGACCCAGTACTTC. It translates to CASSLGSARGQETQYF.

V gene TRBV28 combines with J gene TRBJ2-7; D is ambiguous. Between the trimmed V and J ends, which lost 7 bases and 7 bases, there was a span of 17 bases. There are 13 residues in the CDR3. The germline CDR1 and CDR2 sequences are MDHEN and SYDVKM. The CDR3 reads CASTPESYNEQYF. The CDR3 nucleotides read TGTGCCAGCACCCCCGAGTCCTACAATGAGCAGTACTTC.

This clonotype was picked up a small number of times. The V and J genes are TRBV7-3 and TRBJ1-2; D remains ambiguous. The length of the CDR3 is 15 residues. The germline gives CDR1 SGHTA, CDR2 FQGTGA. V dropped 2 bases and J dropped 4 bases, with 14 bases sitting between them. The CDR3 DNA follows: TGTGCCAGCAGCTTAGGTTTTGATGCAACCTATGGCTACACCTTC. Amino acids: CASSLGFDATYGYTF.

Turning to this clonotype: Germline is not matched at one junction end, which may reflect a read error. This chain connects TRBV12-3 or TRBV12-4 to TRBJ1-6; D call uncertain. The CDR3 contains 12 residues. In nucleotides, the CDR3 is TGTGCCATCAGTTTCGGTAATTCACCCCTCCACTTT. As protein: CAISFGNSPLHF.

This clonotype has just a few counts. The chain joins TRBV27 to TRBJ1-1; tentative D call: TRBD1 (5 bases). Looked up from germline, CDR1 is MNHEY and CDR2 is SMNVEV (reference sequence). With 5 bases removed from V and 1 base from J, the gap between germline ends came to 14 bases. The CDR3 extends over 15 amino acids. DNA for the CDR3: TGTGCCAGCAGTCTAGGAGGGGTTAAGAACACTGAAGCTTTCTTT. The encoded protein is CASSLGGVKNTEAFF.

This clonotype was picked up a small number of times. The chain links TRBV7-9 to TRBJ2-7, with no clear D. Germline loops: CDR1 SEHNR, CDR2 FQNEAQ (reference sequence). This CDR3 comprises 17 residues. The V gene lost 1 base and the J gene lost 3 bases, with 19 bases spanning the gap. CDR3 region: CASSLVAAGRPHYEQYF. As DNA, the CDR3 is TGTGCCAGCAGCTTAGTGGCGGCAGGACGACCCCACTACGAGCAGTACTTC.

The table lists this clonotype with a few counts. The chain couples TRBV10-3 to TRBJ2-7, with D unclear. V was shortened by 4 bases and J by 4 bases, with 11 bases between the two germline ends. CDR3 length: 13 amino acids. Germline CDR1 and CDR2: ENHRY and SYGVKD. Here the CDR3 DNA reads TGTGCCATCAGTGTTGTCGGTAATTACGAGCAGTACTTC. This gives the protein CAISVVGNYEQYF.

This chain joins TRBV29-1 and TRBJ2-3, with TRBD2 as a possible D gene (5 bases). The CDR3 spans 14 residues. V was trimmed by 6 bases and J by 4 bases, leaving 17 bases between them. Germline lookup yields CDR1 SQVTM and CDR2 ANQGSEA. The CDR3 sequence: CSVARANRADTQYF. The CDR3 nucleotides read TGCAGCGTGGCGCGGGCAAATCGGGCAGATACGCAGTATTTT.

The chain recombines TRBV20-1 with TRBJ1-2; no clear D gene. CDR3 size: 14 residues. The germline gives CDR1 DFQATT, CDR2 SNEGSKA (reference sequence). V was shortened by 3 bases and J by 4 bases, with 15 bases between the two germline ends. The CDR3 spells CSARGRTRPYGYTF. The CDR3 DNA sequence: TGCAGTGCTAGGGGAAGGACCCGGCCCTATGGCTACACCTTC.

This clonotype has more than one count but fewer than ten. V gene TRBV29-1 combines with J gene TRBJ2-7; D is ambiguous. Germline lookup yields CDR1 SQVTM and CDR2 ANQGSEA. This CDR3 has 13 residues. V gave up 0 bases and J gave up 6 bases, with 12 bases separating them. CDR3 protein: CSVEEFGGGEQYF. In DNA form, the CDR3 reads TGCAGCGTTGAAGAGTTTGGTGGCGGCGAGCAGTACTTC.

Comment on this clonotype: One base away lies a much larger clone, so this may be a sequencing read error. This chain uses TRBV4-1 with TRBJ2-4, with a possible D match to TRBD2 (5 bases). There are 17 residues in the CDR3. From germline, CDR1 is MGHRA and CDR2 YSYEKL. With 1 base removed from V and 7 bases from J, the gap between germline ends came to 20 bases. CDR3 coding DNA: TGCGCCAGCAGCCAAGTTGGAAAAGTACTAGTAGAGAACATTCAGTACTTC. Its translation: CASSQVGKVLVENIQYF.

Many counts were recorded for this clonotype. The chain links TRBV7-2 to TRBJ1-6, with a weak D call TRBD1 (5 bases). V lost 3 bases, J lost 10 bases, and 10 bases lay in between. Looked up from germline, CDR1 is SGHTA and CDR2 is FQGNSA. There are 13 residues in the CDR3. CDR3 sequence (DNA): TGTGCCAGCAGCTTCCAGGGAGACTCACCCCTCCACTTT. Its protein is CASSFQGDSPLHF.

The chain has TRBV3-1 and TRBJ2-7; 8 bases line up with TRBD2. V trimming: 6 bases; J trimming: 7 bases; junction bases outside the gene matches: 14. CDR1 LGHDT and CDR2 YNNKEL come from the germline V gene (reference sequence). CDR3 length: 15 residues. In nucleotides, the CDR3 is TGTGCCAGCAGGGCAACTAGCGGTTACTACAATGAGCAGTACTTC. It specifies CASRATSGYYNEQYF.

The chain joins TRBV27 to TRBJ2-3, with 9 bases lining up with TRBD1. CDR1 and CDR2 from the germline V gene are MNHEY and SMNVEV (reference sequence). The trim removed 5 bases at V and 2 bases at J, leaving 5 bases unmatched. The CDR3 extends over 15 amino acids. CDR3 loop: CASSKRDRATDTQYF. DNA of the CDR3: TGTGCCAGCAGTAAAAGGGACAGGGCCACAGATACGCAGTATTTT.

The chain couples TRBV6-5 to TRBJ1-1; D not resolved. V was trimmed by 2 bases and J by 4 bases, leaving 14 bases between them. This CDR3 contains 15 residues. Germline V gene lookup returns CDR1 MNHEY and CDR2 SVGAGI. This chain's CDR3 is CASSYGQDYITEAFF. The CDR3 DNA reads TGTGCCAGCAGTTACGGCCAGGATTATATCACTGAAGCTTTCTTT.

The chain joins TRBV27 to TRBJ1-2; D perhaps matches TRBD1 (5 bases). Per germline, CDR1 MNHEY and CDR2 SMNVEV (reference sequence). The CDR3 loop spans 14 amino acids. Trimming removed 2 bases at V and 6 bases at J, with 13 bases between. The CDR3, as DNA: TGTGCCAGCAGTTTAGGCGGGGGGGAGAATGGCTACACCTTC. It codes for CASSLGGGENGYTF.